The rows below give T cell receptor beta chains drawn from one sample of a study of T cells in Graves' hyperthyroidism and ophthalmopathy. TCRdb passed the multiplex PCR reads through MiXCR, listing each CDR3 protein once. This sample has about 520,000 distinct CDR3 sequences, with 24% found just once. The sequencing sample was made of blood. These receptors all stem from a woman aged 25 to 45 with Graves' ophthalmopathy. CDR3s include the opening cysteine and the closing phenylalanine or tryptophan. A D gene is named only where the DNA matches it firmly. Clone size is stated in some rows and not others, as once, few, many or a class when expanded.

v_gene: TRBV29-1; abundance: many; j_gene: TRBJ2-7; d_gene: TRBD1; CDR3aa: CSVEERDRGIYEQYF; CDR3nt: TGCAGCGTTGAGGAGCGGGACAGGGGAATTTACGAGCAGTACTTC
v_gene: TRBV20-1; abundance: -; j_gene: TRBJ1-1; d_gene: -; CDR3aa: CSAILWSPGDTEAFF; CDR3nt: TGCAGTGCAATACTTTGGAGCCCAGGGGACACTGAAGCTTTCTTT
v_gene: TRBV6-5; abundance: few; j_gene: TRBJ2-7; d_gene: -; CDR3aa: CASSYDGRGLQIF; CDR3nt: TGTGCCAGCAGTTACGATGGGAGAGGATTACAAATCTTC
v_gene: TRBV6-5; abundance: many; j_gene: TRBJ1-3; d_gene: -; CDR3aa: CASISSGNTIYF; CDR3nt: TGTGCCAGCATCAGCTCTGGAAACACCATATATTTT
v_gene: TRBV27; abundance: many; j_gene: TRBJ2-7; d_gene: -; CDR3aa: CASSPLGLGVEQYF; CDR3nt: TGTGCCAGCAGTCCGCTCGGCCTGGGGGTCGAGCAGTACTTC
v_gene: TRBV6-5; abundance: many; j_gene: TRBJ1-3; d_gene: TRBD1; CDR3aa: CASRGTGSPSGNTIYF; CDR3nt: TGTGCCAGCAGGGGGACAGGATCTCCCTCTGGAAACACCATATATTTT
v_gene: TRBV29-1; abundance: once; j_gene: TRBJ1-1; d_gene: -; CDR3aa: CSVDRDGEAFF; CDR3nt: TGCAGCGTTGATAGGGACGGGGAAGCTTTCTTT
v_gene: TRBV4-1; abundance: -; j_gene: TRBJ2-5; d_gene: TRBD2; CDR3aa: CASSHSGVQETQYF; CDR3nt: TGCGCCAGCAGCCATAGCGGGGTCCAAGAGACCCAGTACTTC
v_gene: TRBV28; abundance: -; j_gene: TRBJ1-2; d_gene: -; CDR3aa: CASSPPGKAGYTF; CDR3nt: TGTGCCAGCAGTCCCCCAGGGAAGGCGGGCTACACCTTC
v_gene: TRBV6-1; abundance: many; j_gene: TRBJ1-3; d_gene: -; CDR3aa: CASSEPSSGNTIYF; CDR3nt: TGTGCCAGCAGTGAACCCAGCTCTGGAAACACCATATATTTT
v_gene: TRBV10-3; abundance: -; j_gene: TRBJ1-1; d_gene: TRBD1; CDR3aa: CAITNRGGEAFF; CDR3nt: TGTGCCATCACTAACAGGGGAGGGGAAGCTTTCTTT
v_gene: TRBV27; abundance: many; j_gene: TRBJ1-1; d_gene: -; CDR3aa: CASSLPDGTEAFF; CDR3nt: TGTGCCAGCAGTTTGCCCGACGGCACTGAAGCTTTCTTT
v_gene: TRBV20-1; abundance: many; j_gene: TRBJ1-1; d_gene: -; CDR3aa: CSASSNRMNTEAFF; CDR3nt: TGCAGTGCCTCCTCTAACAGGATGAACACTGAAGCTTTCTTT
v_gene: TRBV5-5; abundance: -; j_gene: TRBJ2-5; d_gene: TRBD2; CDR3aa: CASRTSGRVQETQYF; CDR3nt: TGTGCCAGCCGGACTAGCGGGAGGGTCCAAGAGACCCAGTACTTC
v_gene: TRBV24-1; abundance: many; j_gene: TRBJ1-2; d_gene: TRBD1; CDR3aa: CATSDTQGAHGYTF; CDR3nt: TGTGCCACCAGTGACACACAGGGGGCGCATGGCTACACCTTC
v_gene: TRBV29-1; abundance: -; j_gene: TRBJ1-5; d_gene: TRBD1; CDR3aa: CSVQDREAQPQHF; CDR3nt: TGCAGCGTTCAAGACAGGGAAGCTCAGCCCCAGCATTTT
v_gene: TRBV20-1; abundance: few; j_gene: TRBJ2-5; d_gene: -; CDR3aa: CSASGRGETQYF; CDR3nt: TGCAGTGCTAGCGGGAGAGGGGAGACCCAGTACTTC
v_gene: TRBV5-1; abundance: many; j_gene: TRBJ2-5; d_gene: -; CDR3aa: CASSEGGAYQETQYF; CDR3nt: TGCGCCAGCAGTGAGGGGGGGGCGTACCAAGAGACCCAGTACTTC
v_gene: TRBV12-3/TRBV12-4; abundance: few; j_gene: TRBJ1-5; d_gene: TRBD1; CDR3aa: CASSPGRTGGNQPQHF; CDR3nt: TGTGCCAGCAGCCCCGGGCGGACAGGCGGCAATCAGCCCCAGCATTTT
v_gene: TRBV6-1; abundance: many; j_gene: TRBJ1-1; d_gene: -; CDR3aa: CASSGGWGTEAFF; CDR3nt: TGTGCCAGCAGTGGAGGTTGGGGCACTGAAGCTTTCTTT
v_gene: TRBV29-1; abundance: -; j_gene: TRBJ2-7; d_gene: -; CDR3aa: CSVRLQGNEQYF; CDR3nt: TGCAGCGTTCGCCTACAGGGAAACGAGCAGTACTTC
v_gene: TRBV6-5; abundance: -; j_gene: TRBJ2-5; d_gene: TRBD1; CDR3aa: CASSYVTGGSETQYF; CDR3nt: TGTGCCAGCAGTTACGTAACAGGGGGTTCGGAGACCCAGTACTTC
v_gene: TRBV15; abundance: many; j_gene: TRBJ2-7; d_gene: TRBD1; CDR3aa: CATSAGTDYEQYF; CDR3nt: TGTGCCACCAGCGCCGGGACAGATTACGAGCAGTACTTC
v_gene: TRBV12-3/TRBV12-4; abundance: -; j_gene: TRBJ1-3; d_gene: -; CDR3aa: CASRLNVQAYTIYF; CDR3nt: TGTGCCAGCAGATTGAATGTTCAGGCGTACACCATATATTTT
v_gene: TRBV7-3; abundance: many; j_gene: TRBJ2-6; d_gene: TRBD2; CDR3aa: CASSLGGGFSGANVLTF; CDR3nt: TGTGCCAGCAGCCTGGGGGGGGGATTCTCTGGGGCCAACGTCCTGACTTTC
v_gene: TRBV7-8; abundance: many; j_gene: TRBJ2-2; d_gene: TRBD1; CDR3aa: CASSLDNRGNTGELFF; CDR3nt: TGTGCCAGCAGCTTAGACAACAGGGGGAACACCGGGGAGCTGTTTTTT